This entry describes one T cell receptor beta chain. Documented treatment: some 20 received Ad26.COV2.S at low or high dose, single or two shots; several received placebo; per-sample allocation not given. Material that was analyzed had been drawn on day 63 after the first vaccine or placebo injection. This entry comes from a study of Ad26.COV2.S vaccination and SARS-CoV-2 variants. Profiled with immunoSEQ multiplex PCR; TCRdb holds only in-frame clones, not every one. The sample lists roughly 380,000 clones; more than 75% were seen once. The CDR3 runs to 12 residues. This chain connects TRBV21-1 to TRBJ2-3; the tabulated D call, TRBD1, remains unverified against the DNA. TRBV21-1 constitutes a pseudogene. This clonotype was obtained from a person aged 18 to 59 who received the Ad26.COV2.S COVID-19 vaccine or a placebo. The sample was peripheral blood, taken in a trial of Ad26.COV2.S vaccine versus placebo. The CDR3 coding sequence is TGTGCGGACATTCGTAGCACAGATACGCAGTATTTT. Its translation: CADIRSTDTQYF.